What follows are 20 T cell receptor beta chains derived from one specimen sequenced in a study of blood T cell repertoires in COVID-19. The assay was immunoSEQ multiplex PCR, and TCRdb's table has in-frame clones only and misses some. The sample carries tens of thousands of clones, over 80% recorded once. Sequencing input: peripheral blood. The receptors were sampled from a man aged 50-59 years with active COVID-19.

CDR3 sequence: CASSRRAGTDTQYF. In DNA form, the CDR3 reads TGTGCCAGCAGCCGACGGGCGGGGACAGATACGCAGTATTTT. The chain carries TRBV5-4 and TRBJ2-3; perhaps TRBD2 as D (6 bases). Per the germline V gene, CDR1 is SGHNT and CDR2 is YYREEE (reference sequence). The CDR3 consists of 14 residues. V shed 4 bases and J shed 3 bases, with 12 bases lying between them.

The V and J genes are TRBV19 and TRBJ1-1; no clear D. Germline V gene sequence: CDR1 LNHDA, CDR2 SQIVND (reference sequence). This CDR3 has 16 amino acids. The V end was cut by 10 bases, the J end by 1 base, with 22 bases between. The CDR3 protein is CAITPIRPGRNTEAFF. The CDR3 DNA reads TGTGCCATCACCCCCATAAGGCCAGGTCGGAACACTGAAGCTTTCTTT.

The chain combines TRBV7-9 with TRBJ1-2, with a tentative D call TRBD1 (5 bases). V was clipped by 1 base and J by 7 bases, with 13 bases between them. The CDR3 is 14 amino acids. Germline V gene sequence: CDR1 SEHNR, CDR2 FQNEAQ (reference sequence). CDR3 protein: CASSLVSQGTGYTF. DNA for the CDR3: TGTGCCAGCAGCTTAGTGAGTCAGGGTACTGGCTACACCTTC.

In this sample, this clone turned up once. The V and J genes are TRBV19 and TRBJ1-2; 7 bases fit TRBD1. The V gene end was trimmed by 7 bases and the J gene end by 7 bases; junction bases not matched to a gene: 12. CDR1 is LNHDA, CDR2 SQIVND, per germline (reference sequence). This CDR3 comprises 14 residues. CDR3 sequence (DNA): TGTGCCAGTACCGAAAACGCAGGGGGTGGTGGCTACACCTTC. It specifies CASTENAGGGGYTF.

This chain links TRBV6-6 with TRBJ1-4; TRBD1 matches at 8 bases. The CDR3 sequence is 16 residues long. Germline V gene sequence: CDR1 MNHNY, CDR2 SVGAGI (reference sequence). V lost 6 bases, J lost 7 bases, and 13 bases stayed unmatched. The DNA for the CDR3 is TGTGCCAGCAGATCCAACCCAGGGGGCGCAGGTGAAAAACTGTTTTTT. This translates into CASRSNPGGAGEKLFF.

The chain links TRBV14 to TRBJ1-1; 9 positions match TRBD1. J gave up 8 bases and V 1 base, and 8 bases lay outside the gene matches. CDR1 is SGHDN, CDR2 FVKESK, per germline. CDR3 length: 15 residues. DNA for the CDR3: TGTGCCAGCAGCCAAGTTCCCCGACAGGGGGGAGAAGCTTTCTTT. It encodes CASSQVPRQGGEAFF.

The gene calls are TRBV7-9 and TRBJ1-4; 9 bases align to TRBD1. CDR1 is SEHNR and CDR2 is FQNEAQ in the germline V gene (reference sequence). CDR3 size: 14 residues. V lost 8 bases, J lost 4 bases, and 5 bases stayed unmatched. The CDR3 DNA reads TGTGCCAGCGCGAGGGGACAGGGTAATGAAAAACTGTTTTTT. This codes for CASARGQGNEKLFF. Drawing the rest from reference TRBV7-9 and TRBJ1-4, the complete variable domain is DTGVSQNPRHKITKRGQNVTFRCDPISEHNRLYWYRQTLGQGPEFLTYFQNEAQLEKSRLLSDRFSAERPKGSFSTLEIQRTEQGDSAMYLCASARGQGNEKLFFGSGTQLSVL.

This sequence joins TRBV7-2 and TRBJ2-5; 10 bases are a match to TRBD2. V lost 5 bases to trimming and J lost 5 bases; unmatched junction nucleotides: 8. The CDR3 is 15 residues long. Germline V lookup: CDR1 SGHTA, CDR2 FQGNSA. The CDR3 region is CASSAASGGVETQYF. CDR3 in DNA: TGTGCCAGCAGCGCTGCTAGCGGGGGAGTGGAGACCCAGTACTTC.

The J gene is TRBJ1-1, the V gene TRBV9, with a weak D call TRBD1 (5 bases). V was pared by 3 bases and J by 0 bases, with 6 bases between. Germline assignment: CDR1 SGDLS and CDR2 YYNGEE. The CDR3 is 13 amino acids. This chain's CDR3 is CASSARVNTEAFF. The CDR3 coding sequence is TGTGCCAGCAGCGCCAGGGTGAACACTGAAGCTTTCTTT.

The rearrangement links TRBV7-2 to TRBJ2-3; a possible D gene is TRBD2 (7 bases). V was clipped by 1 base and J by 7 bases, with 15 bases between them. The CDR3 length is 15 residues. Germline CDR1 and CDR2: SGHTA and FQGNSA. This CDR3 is CASSLGGGPLHTQYF. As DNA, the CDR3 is TGTGCCAGCAGCTTAGGGGGGGGCCCGCTTCATACGCAGTATTTT. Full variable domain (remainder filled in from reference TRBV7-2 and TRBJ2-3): GAGVSQSPSNKVTEKGKDVELRCDPISGHTALYWYRQSLGQGLEFLIYFQGNSAPDKSGLPSDRFSAERTGGSVSTLTIQRTQQEDSAVYLCASSLGGGPLHTQYFGPGTRLTVL.

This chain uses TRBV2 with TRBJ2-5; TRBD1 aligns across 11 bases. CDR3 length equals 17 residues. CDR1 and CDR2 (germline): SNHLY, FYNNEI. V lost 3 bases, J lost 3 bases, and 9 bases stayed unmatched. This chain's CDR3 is CASSDGGGQGVKETQYF. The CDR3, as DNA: TGTGCCAGCAGTGACGGAGGGGGACAGGGGGTAAAAGAGACCCAGTACTTC.

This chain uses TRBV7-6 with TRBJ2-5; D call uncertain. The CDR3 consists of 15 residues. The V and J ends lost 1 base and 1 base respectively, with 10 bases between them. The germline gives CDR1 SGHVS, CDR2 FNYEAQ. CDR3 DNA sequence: TGTGCCAGCAGCTTAGTCCGGCAGGCCCAAGAGACCCAGTACTTC. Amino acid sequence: CASSLVRQAQETQYF.

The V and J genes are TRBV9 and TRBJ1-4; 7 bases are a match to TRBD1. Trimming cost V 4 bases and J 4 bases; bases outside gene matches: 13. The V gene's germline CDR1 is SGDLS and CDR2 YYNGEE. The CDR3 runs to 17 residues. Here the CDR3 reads CASSPRQGMNRNEKLFF. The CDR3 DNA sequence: TGTGCCAGCAGCCCACGACAGGGTATGAATCGTAATGAAAAACTGTTTTTT.

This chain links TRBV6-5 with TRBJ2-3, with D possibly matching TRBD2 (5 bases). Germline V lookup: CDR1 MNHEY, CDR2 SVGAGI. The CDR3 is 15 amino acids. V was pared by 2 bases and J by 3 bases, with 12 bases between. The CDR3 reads CASSYGGGRTDTQYF. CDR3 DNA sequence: TGTGCCAGCAGTTACGGAGGAGGCAGGACAGATACGCAGTATTTT.

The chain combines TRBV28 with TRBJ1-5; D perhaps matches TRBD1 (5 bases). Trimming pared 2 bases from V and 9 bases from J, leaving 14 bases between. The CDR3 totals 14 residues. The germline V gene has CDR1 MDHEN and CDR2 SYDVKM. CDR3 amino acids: CASSLVGRQLPQHF. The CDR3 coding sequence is TGTGCCAGCAGTTTAGTGGGGCGGCAACTGCCCCAGCATTTT.

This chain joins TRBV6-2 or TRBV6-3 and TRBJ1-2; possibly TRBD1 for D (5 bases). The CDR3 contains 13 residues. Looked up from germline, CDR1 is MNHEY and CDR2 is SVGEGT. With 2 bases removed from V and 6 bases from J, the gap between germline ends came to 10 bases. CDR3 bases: TGTGCCAGCAGTTACACCTCAGGGCATGGCTACACCTTC. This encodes CASSYTSGHGYTF.

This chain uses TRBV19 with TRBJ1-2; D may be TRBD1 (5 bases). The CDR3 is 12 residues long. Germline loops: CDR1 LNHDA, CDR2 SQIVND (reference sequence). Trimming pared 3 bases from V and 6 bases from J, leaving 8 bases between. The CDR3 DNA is TGTGCCAGTAGTATGACAGTTAATGGCTACACCTTC. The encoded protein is CASSMTVNGYTF.

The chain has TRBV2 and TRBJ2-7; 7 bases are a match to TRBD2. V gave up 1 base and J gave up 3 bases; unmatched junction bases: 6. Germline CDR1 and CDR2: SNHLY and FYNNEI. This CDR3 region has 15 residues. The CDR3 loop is CASSEGGGWVYEQYF. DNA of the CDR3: TGTGCCAGCAGTGAAGGGGGGGGTTGGGTCTACGAGCAGTACTTC.

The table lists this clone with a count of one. The CDR3 region has the DNA TGTGCCAGCAGCTTAAGTGCAGGGGGTTTCACAGATACGCAGTATTTT. Translating it yields CASSLSAGGFTDTQYF. The genes are TRBV7-3 and TRBJ2-3, with 7 nucleotides matching TRBD1. Germline V CDR1 and CDR2: SGHTA, FQGTGA. V lost 1 base, J lost 2 bases, and 6 bases stayed unmatched. The CDR3 is made up of 16 amino acids. Combining the CDR3 with reference TRBV7-3 and TRBJ2-3 gives the whole variable domain GAGVSQTPSNKVTEKGKYVELRCDPISGHTALYWYRQSLGQGPEFLIYFQGTGAADDSGLPNDRFFAVRPEGSVSTLKIQRTERGDSAVYLCASSLSAGGFTDTQYFGPGTRLTVL.

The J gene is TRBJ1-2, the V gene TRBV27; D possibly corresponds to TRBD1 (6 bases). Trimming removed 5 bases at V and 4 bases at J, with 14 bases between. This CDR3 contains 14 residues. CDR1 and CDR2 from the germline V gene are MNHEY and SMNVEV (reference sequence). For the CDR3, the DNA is TGTGCCAGCAGTGCCGGACAGCTTTTCTATGGCTACACCTTC. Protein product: CASSAGQLFYGYTF.